The next 5 T cell receptor beta chains were all read from a single sample in a study of CD8+ T cells in alopecia areata. In each case, RNA was isolated and then reverse transcribed into cDNA as the sequencing template. Only in-frame clones appear in the TCRdb table, and some are missing; sequencing was by immunoSEQ multiplex PCR. Of about 150,000 clones listed, about 60% are singletons. Sequences were derived from CD4+ T cells sorted from blood, sampled at week 0. All receptors come from a human donor with alopecia areata.

This rearrangement joins TRBV25-1 to TRBJ1-6, with 7 bases that match TRBD1. The CDR3 consists of 15 residues. Germline CDR1 and CDR2: MGHDK and SYGVNS. Trimming cost V 6 bases and J 8 bases; bases outside gene matches: 10. The DNA of the CDR3 is TGTGCCAGCAGACCCCCCAGGGGGGATTATTCACCCCTCCACTTT. Protein: CASRPPRGDYSPLHF.

The chain links TRBV29-1 to TRBJ2-1; 9 bases line up with TRBD1. The germline gives CDR1 SQVTM, CDR2 ANQGSEA. Trimming at V came to 5 bases and at J to 6 bases, leaving 11 bases not matched to a gene. This CDR3 has 15 amino acids. The chain's CDR3 is CSVRYGGQGSNEQFF. For the CDR3, the DNA is TGCAGCGTTCGATACGGAGGACAGGGGAGCAATGAGCAGTTCTTC.

The gene calls are TRBV4-1 and TRBJ2-7, with TRBD1 matching 10 bases. J lost 1 base, V lost 0 bases, and 3 bases had no gene match. The CDR3 extends over 16 amino acids. CDR1 MGHRA and CDR2 YSYEKL come from the germline V gene. The chain's CDR3 is CASSQDQDRGSYEQYF. The DNA of the CDR3 is TGCGCCAGCAGCCAAGATCAGGACAGGGGGTCCTACGAGCAGTACTTC.

The V gene is TRBV30, the J gene TRBJ2-7; 7 bases fit TRBD1. The CDR3 is 13 amino acids. Germline CDR1 is GTSNPN and CDR2 is SVGIG (reference sequence). The V gene end was trimmed by 2 bases and the J gene end by 4 bases; junction bases not matched to a gene: 5. CDR3 coding DNA: TGTGCCTGGAGTCCGACAGGGATATACGAGCAGTACTTC. Translating gives CAWSPTGIYEQYF.

J is TRBJ1-5 and V is TRBV4-1; D may be TRBD1 (5 bases). From germline, CDR1 is MGHRA and CDR2 YSYEKL. The germline V and J ends were trimmed by 1 base and 9 bases, with 13 bases remaining between them. CDR3 length: 14 residues. CDR3 DNA sequence: TGCGCCAGCAGCCAAGGGAGGCAGGGTAGGCCCCAGCATTTT. It is translated as CASSQGRQGRPQHF.